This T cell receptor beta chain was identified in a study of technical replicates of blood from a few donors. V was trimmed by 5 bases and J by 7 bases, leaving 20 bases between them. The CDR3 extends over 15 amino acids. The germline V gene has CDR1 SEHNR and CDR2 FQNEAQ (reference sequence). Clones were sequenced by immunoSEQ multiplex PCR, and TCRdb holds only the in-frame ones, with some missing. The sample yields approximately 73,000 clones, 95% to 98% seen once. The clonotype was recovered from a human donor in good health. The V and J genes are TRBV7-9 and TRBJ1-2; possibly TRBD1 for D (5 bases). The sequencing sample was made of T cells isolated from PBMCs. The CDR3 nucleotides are TGTGCCAGCAGCCCCCGAGGGGAGGGACCCGTTGGCTACACCTTC. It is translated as CASSPRGEGPVGYTF.